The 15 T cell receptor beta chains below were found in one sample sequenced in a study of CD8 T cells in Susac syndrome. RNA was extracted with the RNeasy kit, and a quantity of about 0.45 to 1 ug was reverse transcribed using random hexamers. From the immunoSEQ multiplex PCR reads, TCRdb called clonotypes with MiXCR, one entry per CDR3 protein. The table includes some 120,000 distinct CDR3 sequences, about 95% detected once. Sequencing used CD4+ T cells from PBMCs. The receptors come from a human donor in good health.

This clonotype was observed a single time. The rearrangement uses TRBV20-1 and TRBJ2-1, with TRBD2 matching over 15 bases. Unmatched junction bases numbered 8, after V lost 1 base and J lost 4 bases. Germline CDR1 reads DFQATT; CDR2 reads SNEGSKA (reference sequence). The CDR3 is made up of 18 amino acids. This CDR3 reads CSARGGGLAGGKYNEQFF. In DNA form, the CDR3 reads TGCAGTGCTAGAGGTGGGGGACTAGCGGGAGGAAAGTACAATGAGCAGTTCTTC.

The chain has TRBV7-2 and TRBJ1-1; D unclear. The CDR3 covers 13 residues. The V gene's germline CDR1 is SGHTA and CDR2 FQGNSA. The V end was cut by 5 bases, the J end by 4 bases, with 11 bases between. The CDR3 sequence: CASSPATVTEAFF. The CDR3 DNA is TGTGCCAGCAGCCCCGCAACGGTCACTGAAGCTTTCTTT.

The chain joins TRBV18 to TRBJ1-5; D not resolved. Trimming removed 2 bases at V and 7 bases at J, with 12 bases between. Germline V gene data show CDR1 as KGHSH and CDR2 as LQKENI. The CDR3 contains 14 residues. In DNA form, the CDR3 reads TGTGCCAGCTCACCAAAGGAACTGGGACAGCCCCAGCATTTT. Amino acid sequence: CASSPKELGQPQHF.

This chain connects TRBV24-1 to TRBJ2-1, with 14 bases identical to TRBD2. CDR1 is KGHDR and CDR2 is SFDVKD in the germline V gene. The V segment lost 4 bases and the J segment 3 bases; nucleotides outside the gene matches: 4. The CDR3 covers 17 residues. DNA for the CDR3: TGTGCCACCAGTGACCCGGGACTAGCGGGGGACTACAATGAGCAGTTCTTC. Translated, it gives CATSDPGLAGDYNEQFF.

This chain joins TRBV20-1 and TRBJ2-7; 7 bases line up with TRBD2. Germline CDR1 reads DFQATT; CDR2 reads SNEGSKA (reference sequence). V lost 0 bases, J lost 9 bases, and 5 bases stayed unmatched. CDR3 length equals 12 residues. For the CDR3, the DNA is TGCAGTGCTAGAGAGGGGAGACTAGCGCAGTACTTC. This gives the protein CSAREGRLAQYF.

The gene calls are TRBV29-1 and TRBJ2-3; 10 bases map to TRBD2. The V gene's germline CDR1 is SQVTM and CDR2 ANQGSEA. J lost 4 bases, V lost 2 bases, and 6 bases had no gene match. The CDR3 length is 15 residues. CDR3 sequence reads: CSVEFQREGPDTQYF. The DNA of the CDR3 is TGCAGCGTTGAATTCCAGCGGGAGGGCCCAGATACGCAGTATTTT.

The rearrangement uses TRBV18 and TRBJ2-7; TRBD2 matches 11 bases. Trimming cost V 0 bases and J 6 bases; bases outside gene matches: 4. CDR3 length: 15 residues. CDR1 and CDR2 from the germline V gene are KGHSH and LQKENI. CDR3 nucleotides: TGTGCCAGCTCACCACCGACTAGCGGGAAGACCGAGCAGTACTTC. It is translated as CASSPPTSGKTEQYF.

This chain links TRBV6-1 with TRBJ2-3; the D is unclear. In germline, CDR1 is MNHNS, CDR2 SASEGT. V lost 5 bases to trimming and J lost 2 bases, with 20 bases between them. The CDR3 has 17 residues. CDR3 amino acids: CASSKALTTLYTDTQYF. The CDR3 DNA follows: TGTGCCAGCAGTAAGGCTCTCACGACCCTTTACACAGATACGCAGTATTTT.

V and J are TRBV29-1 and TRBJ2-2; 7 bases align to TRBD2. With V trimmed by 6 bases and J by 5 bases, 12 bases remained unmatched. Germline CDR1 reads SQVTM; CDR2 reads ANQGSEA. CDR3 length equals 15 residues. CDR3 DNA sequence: TGCAGCGTCTCGCGCGGCTGGGAGGGGACCGGGGAGCTGTTTTTT. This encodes CSVSRGWEGTGELFF.

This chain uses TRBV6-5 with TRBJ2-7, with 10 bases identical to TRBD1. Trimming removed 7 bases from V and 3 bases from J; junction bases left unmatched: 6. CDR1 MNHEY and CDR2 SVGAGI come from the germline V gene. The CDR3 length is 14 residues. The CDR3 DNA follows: TGTGCCAGCACCAAGACAGGGGGCCACTACGAGCAGTACTTC. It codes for CASTKTGGHYEQYF.

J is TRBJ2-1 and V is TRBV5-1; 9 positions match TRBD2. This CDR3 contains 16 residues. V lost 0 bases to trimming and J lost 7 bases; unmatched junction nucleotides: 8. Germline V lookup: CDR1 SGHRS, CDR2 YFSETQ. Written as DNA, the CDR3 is TGCGCCAGCAGCTTGGGTCAGAGACTAGCGGATAATGAGCAGTTCTTC. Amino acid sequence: CASSLGQRLADNEQFF.

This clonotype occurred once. CDR3 in amino acids: CSAWVWRKNIQYF. CDR3 DNA: TGCAGTGCCTGGGTTTGGAGGAAAAACATTCAGTACTTC. The genes are TRBV20-1 and TRBJ2-4; possible D gene TRBD2, 5 bases. Germline CDR1 DFQATT, CDR2 SNEGSKA (reference sequence). The length of the CDR3 is 13 residues. V dropped 6 bases and J dropped 4 bases, with 13 bases sitting between them.

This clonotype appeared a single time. CDR3 amino acids: CASSFGPAGGWYNEQFF. DNA for the CDR3: TGTGCCAGCAGCTTCGGCCCAGCGGGAGGATGGTACAATGAGCAGTTCTTC. The chain has TRBV7-2 and TRBJ2-1; TRBD2 matches 9 bases. This CDR3 comprises 17 residues. Trimming at V came to 3 bases and at J to 4 bases, leaving 10 bases not matched to a gene. The germline gives CDR1 SGHTA, CDR2 FQGNSA.

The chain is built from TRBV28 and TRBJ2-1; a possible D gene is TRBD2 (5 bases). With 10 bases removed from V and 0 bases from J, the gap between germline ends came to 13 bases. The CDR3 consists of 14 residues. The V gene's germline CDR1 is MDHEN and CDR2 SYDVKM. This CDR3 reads CATRLSGSYNEQFF. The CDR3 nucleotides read TGTGCCACTAGGCTCAGCGGCTCCTACAATGAGCAGTTCTTC.

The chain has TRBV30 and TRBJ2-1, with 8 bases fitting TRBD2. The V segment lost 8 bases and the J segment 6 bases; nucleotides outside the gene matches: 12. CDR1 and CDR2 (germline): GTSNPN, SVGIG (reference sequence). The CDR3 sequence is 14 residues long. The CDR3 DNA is TGTGCCGGAGACTTTAGCGGGACGAGCAATGAGCAGTTCTTC. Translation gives CAGDFSGTSNEQFF.